The 7 T cell receptor beta chains below all came from one sample that was sequenced in a study of T cell responses to AZD1222 COVID-19 vaccine. Repertoires were generated with immunoSEQ multiplex PCR, while TCRdb's copy carries only in-frame clones and drops some. The sample consists of more than 80,000 clones, over 75% of them appearing once. The sample consisted of peripheral blood, taken on day 0 of AZD1222 vaccination. The receptors stem from an adult in good health.

The V and J genes are TRBV28 and TRBJ2-6; a possible D gene is TRBD2 (5 bases). The ends were cut back, 5 bases at V and 1 base at J, with 12 bases in the middle. The CDR3 runs 16 residues. CDR1 and CDR2 from the germline V gene are MDHEN and SYDVKM. As DNA, the CDR3 is TGTGCCAGCAGTATCCCGGGAAGGTCTGGGGCCAACGTCCTGACTTTC. It translates to CASSIPGRSGANVLTF.

The rearrangement joins TRBV24-1 to TRBJ1-3; D remains ambiguous. Germline-derived CDR1 and CDR2 are KGHDR and SFDVKD. This CDR3 is 17 amino acids long. V was shortened by 3 bases and J by 4 bases, with 18 bases between the two germline ends. The CDR3 coding sequence is TGTGCCACCAGTGATGACTCGGGAGGGCTGGGAGGAAACACCATATATTTT. Its protein product is CATSDDSGGLGGNTIYF.

CDR3 protein: CATRPGATYGYTF. DNA of the CDR3: TGTGCCACCCGCCCGGGGGCAACCTATGGCTACACCTTC. This chain connects TRBV6-6 to TRBJ1-2; possible D gene TRBD1, 6 bases. The CDR3 runs to 13 residues. The germline CDR1 and CDR2 sequences are MNHNY and SVGAGI (reference sequence). Trimming stripped 10 bases from V and 4 bases from J, with 16 bases between.

The J gene is TRBJ2-3, the V gene TRBV3-1 (or the pseudogene TRBV3-2); D call uncertain. The CDR3 extends over 15 amino acids. The V end lost 1 base, the J end lost 2 bases, and 10 bases lay between the germline ends. Germline lookup yields CDR1 LGHDT and CDR2 YNNKEL (reference sequence). CDR3 coding DNA: TGTGCCAGCAGCCAAGTTCTATCGTCCACAGATACGCAGTATTTT. Residues: CASSQVLSSTDTQYF.

The CDR3 DNA is TGTGCCAGCGCCGACCCAGGGGCCCCTAAGAAACTGTTTTTT. Translated, it gives CASADPGAPKKLFF. The chain carries TRBV28 and TRBJ1-4; D is perhaps TRBD1 (6 bases). In germline, CDR1 is MDHEN, CDR2 SYDVKM. V was cut by 8 bases and J by 11 bases, with 21 bases left in between. CDR3 length equals 14 residues.

The rearrangement links TRBV2 to TRBJ2-3; TRBD1 matches at 7 bases. Per the germline V gene, CDR1 is SNHLY and CDR2 is FYNNEI. V lost 3 bases and J lost 1; bases outside the gene matches: 4. CDR3 length: 15 amino acids. CDR3 sequence (DNA): TGTGCCAGCAGTGAGAGGGGGCAGGGCACAGATACGCAGTATTTT. Protein sequence: CASSERGQGTDTQYF.

The chain uses TRBV7-9 and TRBJ2-1; tentatively, D is TRBD1 (8 bases). The germline V and J ends were trimmed by 4 bases and 8 bases, with 15 bases remaining between them. In germline, CDR1 is SEHNR, CDR2 FQNEAQ (reference sequence). This CDR3 is 14 amino acids long. This CDR3 reads CASSSDREGDEQFF. DNA for the CDR3: TGTGCCAGCAGCTCGGACAGGGAGGGCGATGAGCAGTTCTTC. The variable domain in full, with the rest retrieved from reference TRBV7-9 and TRBJ2-1, is DTGVSQNPRHKITKRGQNVTFRCDPISEHNRLYWYRQTLGQGPEFLTYFQNEAQLEKSRLLSDRFSAERPKGSFSTLEIQRTEQGDSAMYLCASSSDREGDEQFFGPGTRLTVL.